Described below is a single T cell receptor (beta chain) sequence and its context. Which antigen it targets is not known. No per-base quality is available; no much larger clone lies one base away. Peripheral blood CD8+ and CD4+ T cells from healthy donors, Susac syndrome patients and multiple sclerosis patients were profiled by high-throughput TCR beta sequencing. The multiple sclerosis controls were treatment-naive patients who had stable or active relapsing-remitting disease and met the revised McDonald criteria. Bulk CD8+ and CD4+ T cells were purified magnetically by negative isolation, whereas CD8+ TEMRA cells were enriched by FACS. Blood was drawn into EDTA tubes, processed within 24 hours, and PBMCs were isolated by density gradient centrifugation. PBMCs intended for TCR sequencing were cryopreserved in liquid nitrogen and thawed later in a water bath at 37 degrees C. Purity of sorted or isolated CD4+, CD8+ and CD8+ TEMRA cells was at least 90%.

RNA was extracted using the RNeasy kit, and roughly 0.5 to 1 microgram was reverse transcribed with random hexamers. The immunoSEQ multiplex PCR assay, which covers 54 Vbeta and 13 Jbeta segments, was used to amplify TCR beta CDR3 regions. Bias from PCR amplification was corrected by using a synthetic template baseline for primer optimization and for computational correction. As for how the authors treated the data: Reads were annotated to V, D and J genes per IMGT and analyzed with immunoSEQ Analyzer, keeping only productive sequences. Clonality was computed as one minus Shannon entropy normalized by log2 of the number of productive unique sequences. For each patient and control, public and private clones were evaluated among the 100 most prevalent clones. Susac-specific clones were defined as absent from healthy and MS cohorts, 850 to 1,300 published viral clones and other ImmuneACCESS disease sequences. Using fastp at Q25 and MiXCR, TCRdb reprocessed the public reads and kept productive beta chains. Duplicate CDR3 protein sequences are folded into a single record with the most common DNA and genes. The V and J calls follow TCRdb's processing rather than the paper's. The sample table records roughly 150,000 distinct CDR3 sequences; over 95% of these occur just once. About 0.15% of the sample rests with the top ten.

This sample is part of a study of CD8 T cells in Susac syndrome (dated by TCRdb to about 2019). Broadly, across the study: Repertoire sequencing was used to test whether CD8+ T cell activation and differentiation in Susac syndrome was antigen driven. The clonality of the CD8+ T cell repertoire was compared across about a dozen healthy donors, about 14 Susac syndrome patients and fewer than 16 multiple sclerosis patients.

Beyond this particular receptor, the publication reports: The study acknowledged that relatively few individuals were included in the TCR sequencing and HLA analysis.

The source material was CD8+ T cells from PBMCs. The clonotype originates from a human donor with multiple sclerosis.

CDR3 loop: CASSLSGSPLHF. The DNA is as follows: TGTGCCAGCAGCTTGTCCGGAAGCCCCCTCCACTTT. The rearranged segments are TRBV5-6 and TRBJ1-6; there is no confident call for the D gene. CDR1 SGHDT and CDR2 YYEEEE were looked up in the germline V gene. Trimming removed 1 base from V and 13 bases from J, leaving 9 bases between the germline ends. The CDR3 has 12 amino acids, counting the end cysteine and phenylalanine. This entry keeps only the CDR3 DNA: 36 bases, framed from base 1.